One and the same sample provided the 27 T cell receptor beta chains below, sequenced in a study of cytomegalovirus exposure and HLA in healthy donors. The method was immunoSEQ multiplex PCR; TCRdb's version includes in-frame clones alone and lacks a portion of them. The data contain under 150,000 clones, less than 90% of them singletons. Specimen: PBMCs. These receptors originate from a man aged 18 to 29 in good health and CMV-seronegative.

This clone was seen only once. The CDR3 here is CASSQIGLAGGYTGELFF. CDR3 bases: TGTGCCAGCAGCCAGATCGGACTAGCGGGGGGGTACACCGGGGAGCTGTTTTTT. The chain uses TRBV7-6 and TRBJ2-2, with TRBD2 matching over 15 bases. The CDR3 has 18 amino acids. Trimming cost V 5 bases and J 3 bases; bases outside gene matches: 7. Germline V CDR1 and CDR2: SGHVS, FNYEAQ.

This chain joins TRBV2 and TRBJ2-7; 7 bases match TRBD2. Germline values: CDR1 SNHLY, CDR2 FYNNEI. The CDR3 is made up of 16 amino acids. V shed 6 bases and J 0 bases; nucleotides not matched to a gene: 11. CDR3 nucleotides: TGTGCCAGCAGGGGTGGGAGCGGGAAACTCTCCTACGAGCAGTACTTC. The encoded protein is CASRGGSGKLSYEQYF.

The sample holds one count of this clone. The chain couples TRBV27 to TRBJ1-6, with D hard to call. The CDR3 extends over 20 amino acids. V dropped 5 bases and J dropped 5 bases, with 28 bases sitting between them. The germline V gene has CDR1 MNHEY and CDR2 SMNVEV (reference sequence). The CDR3 nucleotides are TGTGCCAGCAGTCCCCATCCCCCCCGCAGGCCGTTCGTCAATAATTCACCCCTCCACTTT. Encoded protein: CASSPHPPRRPFVNNSPLHF.

The rearrangement uses TRBV27 and TRBJ2-1; D remains ambiguous. CDR1 and CDR2 from the germline V gene are MNHEY and SMNVEV (reference sequence). Trimming stripped 6 bases from V and 5 bases from J, with 8 bases between. The CDR3 has 12 amino acids. CDR3 nucleotides: TGTGCCAGCAGCCTGACTGACAATGAGCAGTTCTTC. This sequence encodes CASSLTDNEQFF.

The rearrangement joins TRBV13 to TRBJ2-1, with a weak D call TRBD2 (5 bases). Germline V gene data show CDR1 as PRHDT and CDR2 as FYEKMQ (reference sequence). The CDR3 is 12 amino acids. V gave up 4 bases and J gave up 9 bases, with 10 bases separating them. The CDR3 is CASSSRTLEQFF. CDR3 DNA: TGTGCCAGCAGCTCCCGGACTCTTGAGCAGTTCTTC.

The chain links TRBV21-1 to TRBJ2-3; the table's TRBD2 call for D was not verified on the DNA. TRBV21-1 is a recognized pseudogene. This CDR3 contains 16 residues. The CDR3, as DNA: TGTGCCAGCAGCAAAGCGGCTAGCGGGAGCCAAGATACGCAGTATTTT. Encoded protein: CASSKAASGSQDTQYF.

The CDR3 reads CAISDRGLVAEQYF. The CDR3 DNA reads TGTGCCATCAGTGACCGCGGACTAGTGGCCGAGCAGTACTTC. V usage is TRBV10-3 and J usage is TRBJ2-7; TRBD2 matches 7 bases. Germline CDR1 is ENHRY and CDR2 is SYGVKD. The trim removed 3 bases at V and 6 bases at J, leaving 8 bases unmatched. The CDR3 loop spans 14 amino acids.

This sequence joins TRBV4-1 and TRBJ1-2; tentatively, D is TRBD1 (6 bases). V was pared by 4 bases and J by 0 bases, with 15 bases between. This CDR3 is 16 amino acids long. Germline assignment: CDR1 MGHRA and CDR2 YSYEKL. The CDR3 is CASSPTGQLTNYGYTF. The CDR3 DNA reads TGCGCCAGCAGCCCGACGGGACAACTAACTAACTATGGCTACACCTTC.

The chain joins TRBV28 to TRBJ1-5; 7 positions agree with TRBD1. The trim removed 6 bases at V and 2 bases at J, leaving 10 bases unmatched. Germline CDR1 and CDR2: MDHEN and SYDVKM. CDR3 length: 16 amino acids. The CDR3, as DNA: TGTGCCAGCAGCCGTTACAGGGGAGCGGGCAATCAGCCCCAGCATTTT. Its protein is CASSRYRGAGNQPQHF.

This chain joins TRBV19 and TRBJ2-3; 9 bases are a match to TRBD1. The germline gives CDR1 LNHDA, CDR2 SQIVND (reference sequence). The CDR3 runs to 14 residues. V lost 4 bases to trimming and J lost 3 bases; unmatched junction nucleotides: 2. The CDR3 sequence: CASSSGQGTDTQYF. The CDR3 nucleotides are TGTGCCAGTAGTAGCGGACAGGGGACAGATACGCAGTATTTT.

This chain uses TRBV10-3 with TRBJ2-7; D is possibly TRBD2 (5 bases). The germline gives CDR1 ENHRY, CDR2 SYGVKD. Trimming took 6 bases from V and 3 from J, leaving 12 bases between them. The CDR3 is 13 amino acids. CDR3 amino acids: CAIRYPGNYEQYF. DNA for the CDR3: TGTGCCATCAGATATCCCGGGAACTACGAGCAGTACTTC.

This clone was seen only once. The chain has TRBV6-1 and TRBJ1-4; perhaps TRBD1 as D (5 bases). This CDR3 has 15 residues. Trimming left V 4 bases short and J 0 bases short, with 9 bases between. Germline assignment: CDR1 MNHNS and CDR2 SASEGT. DNA of the CDR3: TGTGCCAGCAGTGGACAGCGTGCAACTAATGAAAAACTGTTTTTT. It is translated as CASSGQRATNEKLFF.

The rearrangement links TRBV18 to TRBJ1-2, with D perhaps TRBD1 (5 bases). Germline values: CDR1 KGHSH, CDR2 LQKENI. Trimming took off 4 bases at V and 4 bases at J, with 7 bases between the two ends. The CDR3 length is 12 residues. CDR3 DNA sequence: TGTGCCAGCTCACAACAGGCCTATGGCTACACCTTC. Its protein is CASSQQAYGYTF.

This clone occurred a few times. CDR3 loop: CASSPPDRRNTGELFF. The CDR3 DNA follows: TGTGCCAGCAGCCCCCCGGACAGGAGAAACACCGGGGAGCTGTTTTTT. V and J are TRBV7-9 and TRBJ2-2, with 7 bases lining up with TRBD1. The germline V gene has CDR1 SEHNR and CDR2 FQNEAQ (reference sequence). V was pared by 5 bases and J by 2 bases, with 8 bases of the junction left unmatched. CDR3 size: 16 residues.

The rearrangement joins TRBV10-3 to TRBJ1-2; 9 bases line up with TRBD1. The CDR3 is 16 amino acids. With V trimmed by 11 bases and J by 0 bases, 13 bases remained unmatched. Germline CDR1 and CDR2: ENHRY and SYGVKD. Here the CDR3 reads CAVGGGQGFPNYGYTF. CDR3 in DNA: TGTGCCGTAGGGGGGGGACAGGGATTCCCTAACTATGGCTACACCTTC.

This chain connects TRBV27 to TRBJ1-1; 9 bases agree with TRBD1. Germline V gene sequence: CDR1 MNHEY, CDR2 SMNVEV (reference sequence). CDR3 length equals 12 residues. The junction had 2 bases not matched to a gene; V was cut back by 6 bases and J by 6 bases. The CDR3 spells CASRQGASEAFF. The CDR3 bases are TGTGCCAGCAGACAGGGGGCCTCTGAAGCTTTCTTT.

The genes are TRBV2 and TRBJ2-7, with 7 nucleotides matching TRBD2. This CDR3 is built from 13 residues. V lost 4 bases, J lost 2 bases, and 2 bases stayed unmatched. CDR1 and CDR2 from the germline V gene are SNHLY and FYNNEI. CDR3 DNA: TGTGCCAGCAGTGGGGAGGGTACCTACGAGCAGTACTTC. Residues: CASSGEGTYEQYF. Looking up the rest from reference TRBV2 and TRBJ2-7 gives the full variable domain: EPEVTQTPSHQVTQMGQEVILRCVPISNHLYFYWYRQILGQKVEFLVSFYNNEISEKSEIFDDQFSVERPDGSNFTLKIRSTKLEDSAMYFCASSGEGTYEQYFGPGTRLTVT.

J is TRBJ1-2 and V is TRBV19, with TRBD1 identical over 7 bases. The CDR3 loop spans 13 amino acids. Germline trimming cut 6 bases from V and 2 bases from J; bases unmatched to any gene: 3. CDR1 and CDR2 (germline): LNHDA, SQIVND (reference sequence). CDR3: CASRAGGNYGYTF. CDR3 nucleotide sequence: TGTGCCAGTAGAGCAGGGGGAAACTATGGCTACACCTTC.

The chain employs TRBV7-9 and TRBJ2-1; 9 bases map to TRBD2. Germline assignment: CDR1 SEHNR and CDR2 FQNEAQ (reference sequence). This CDR3 spans 14 amino acids. Trimming cost V 4 bases and J 10 bases; bases outside gene matches: 8. CDR3 nucleotide sequence: TGTGCCAGCAGCTCCTTAGCGGGAGTTGGGGAGCAGTTCTTC. It translates to CASSSLAGVGEQFF.

The chain employs TRBV4-1 and TRBJ1-2; D gene uncertain. Looked up from germline, CDR1 is MGHRA and CDR2 is YSYEKL. The germline V and J ends were trimmed by 1 base and 1 base, with 16 bases remaining between them. The CDR3 spans 17 residues. The CDR3 protein is CASSQVFLRRFNYGYTF. The CDR3, as DNA: TGCGCCAGCAGCCAAGTATTTTTAAGGAGATTTAACTATGGCTACACCTTC.

CDR3 protein: CASSPGSTVRINYGYTF. The CDR3 DNA sequence: TGTGCCAGCTCACCAGGGTCGACAGTTCGCATTAACTATGGCTACACCTTC. The chain uses TRBV18 and TRBJ1-2, with a tentative D call TRBD1 (5 bases). The CDR3 runs 17 residues. Germline lookup yields CDR1 KGHSH and CDR2 LQKENI. Trimming removed 2 bases at V and 1 base at J, with 17 bases between.

The rearrangement uses TRBV7-9 and TRBJ1-1, with 10 bases matching TRBD1. V lost 6 bases, J lost 1 base, and 8 bases stayed unmatched. The germline gives CDR1 SEHNR, CDR2 FQNEAQ (reference sequence). The CDR3 covers 16 residues. The CDR3: CASRSFRDRGNTEAFF. In DNA form, the CDR3 reads TGTGCCAGCAGGAGCTTTCGGGACAGGGGGAACACTGAAGCTTTCTTT.

The chain carries TRBV28 and TRBJ2-3; the D is unclear. The germline V gene has CDR1 MDHEN and CDR2 SYDVKM. V lost 5 bases and J lost 6, with 3 bases in between. This CDR3 is built from 10 residues. The CDR3 nucleotides are TGTGCCAGCAGTACTGATACGCAGTATTTT. This encodes CASSTDTQYF.

The rearrangement joins TRBV27 to TRBJ2-7, with 7 bases identical to TRBD2. CDR1 is MNHEY and CDR2 is SMNVEV in the germline V gene (reference sequence). The CDR3 runs 16 residues. J was trimmed by 1 base and V by 2 bases; bases with no gene match: 8. CDR3 nucleotide sequence: TGTGCCAGCAGTTTAGGTTCGGCTAGCGGATCCTACGAGCAGTACTTC. It translates to CASSLGSASGSYEQYF.

The gene calls are TRBV13 and TRBJ2-7; the D gene is possibly TRBD1 (5 bases). CDR3 length: 14 amino acids. Between the trimmed V and J ends, which lost 5 bases and 0 bases, there was a span of 11 bases. Looked up from germline, CDR1 is PRHDT and CDR2 is FYEKMQ (reference sequence). This CDR3 reads CASSMSRDSYEQYF. For the CDR3, the DNA is TGTGCCAGCAGCATGTCCAGGGACTCCTACGAGCAGTACTTC. Based on the CDR3 plus reference TRBV13 and TRBJ2-7, the full variable domain is AAGVIQSPRHLIKEKRETATLKCYPIPRHDTVYWYQQGPGQDPQFLISFYEKMQSDKGSIPDRFSAQQFSDYHSELNMSSLELGDSALYFCASSMSRDSYEQYFGPGTRLTVT.

The rearrangement uses TRBV19 and TRBJ1-6; 7 positions match TRBD1. V dropped 5 bases and J dropped 3; count of bases not matched to a gene: 4. Per the germline V gene, CDR1 is LNHDA and CDR2 is SQIVND (reference sequence). There are 15 residues in the CDR3. The CDR3 DNA follows: TGTGCCAGTAGTTCCCGGGACAGCTATAATTCACCCCTCCACTTT. Encoded protein: CASSSRDSYNSPLHF.

This clone was seen a handful of times. The chain couples TRBV11-2 to TRBJ2-7; D is perhaps TRBD1 (6 bases). This CDR3 region has 13 residues. Germline CDR1 and CDR2: SGHAT and FQNNGV. V was clipped by 3 bases and J by 3 bases, with 9 bases between them. CDR3 nucleotides: TGTGCCAGCAGCTTCGGACAGAGCTACGAGCAGTACTTC. It is translated as CASSFGQSYEQYF.